This T cell receptor (beta chain) was observed in a study of chemoradiotherapy in HPV16-positive cancers. Overall study context: A couple of HPV16-positive patients' cells yielded candidate HPV-specific clones and common motifs.

Turning to this clone: Antigen unknown.

The CDR3 is 12 residues long. The V end was cut by 4 bases, the J end by 8 bases, with 11 bases between. CDR1 is SNHLY and CDR2 is FYNNEI in the germline V gene. Overall study results and limits: HPV-responsive T-cell expansion during chemoradiotherapy was linked to improved recurrence-free survival in HPV16-positive patients. Non-HPV-specific T cells did not expand in tumors during treatment, whereas candidate HPV-specific clones and E7-related motifs did.

This table comes from immunoSEQ multiplex PCR, and its TCRdb copy is limited to in-frame clones, with some not included. Of approximately 2,500 clones listed, approximately 87% are singletons. Samples were taken several times over chemoradiotherapy. The TCR sequence derives from a human donor with HPV-associated anogenital cancer. V usage is TRBV2 and J usage is TRBJ1-1; D is ambiguous. The sequenced sample was tumor tissue, obtained from a patient who underwent chemoradiotherapy. CDR3 coding DNA: TGTGCCAGCAGTGGTAGACTCCCCGAAGCTTTCTTT. Its translation is CASSGRLPEAFF.